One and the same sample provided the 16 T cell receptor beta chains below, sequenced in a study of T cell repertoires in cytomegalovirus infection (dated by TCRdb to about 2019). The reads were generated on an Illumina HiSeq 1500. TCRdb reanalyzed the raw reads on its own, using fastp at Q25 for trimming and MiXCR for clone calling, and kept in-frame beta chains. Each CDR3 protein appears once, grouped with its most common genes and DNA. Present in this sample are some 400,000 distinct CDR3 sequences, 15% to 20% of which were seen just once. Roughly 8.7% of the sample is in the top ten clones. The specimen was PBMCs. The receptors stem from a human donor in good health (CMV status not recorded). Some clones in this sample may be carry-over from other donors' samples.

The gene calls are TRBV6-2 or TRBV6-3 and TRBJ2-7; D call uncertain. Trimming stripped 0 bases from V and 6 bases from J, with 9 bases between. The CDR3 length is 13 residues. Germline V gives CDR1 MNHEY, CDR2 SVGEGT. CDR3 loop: CASSYSRGLEQYF. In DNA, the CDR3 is TGTGCCAGCAGTTACTCGCGTGGGCTCGAGCAGTACTTC.

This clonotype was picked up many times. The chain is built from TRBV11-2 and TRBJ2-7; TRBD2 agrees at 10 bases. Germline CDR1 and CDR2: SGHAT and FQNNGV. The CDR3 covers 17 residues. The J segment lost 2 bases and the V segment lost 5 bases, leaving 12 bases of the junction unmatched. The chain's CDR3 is CASSHHLAGVVTYEQYF. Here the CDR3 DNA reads TGTGCCAGCAGCCACCATCTAGCGGGAGTCGTAACCTACGAGCAGTACTTC.

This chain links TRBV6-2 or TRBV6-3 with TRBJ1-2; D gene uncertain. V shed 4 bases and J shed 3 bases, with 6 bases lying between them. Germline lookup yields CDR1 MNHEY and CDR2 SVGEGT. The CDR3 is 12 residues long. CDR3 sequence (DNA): TGTGCCAGCAGTTTACAGTACTATGGCTACACCTTC. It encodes CASSLQYYGYTF.

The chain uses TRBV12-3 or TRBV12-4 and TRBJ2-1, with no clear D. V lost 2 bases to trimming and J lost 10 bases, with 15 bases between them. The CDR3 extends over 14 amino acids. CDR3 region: CASSLRQANGEQFF. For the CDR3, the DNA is TGTGCCAGCAGTTTACGGCAGGCCAATGGGGAGCAGTTCTTC.

The CDR3, as DNA: TGTGCCAGCAGCGTTGGACCCTCGAGCACTGAAGCTTTCTTT. As protein: CASSVGPSSTEAFF. The chain links TRBV7-4 to TRBJ1-1; no firm D call. Trimming took off 5 bases at V and 4 bases at J, with 14 bases between the two ends. The CDR3 runs to 14 residues. Germline V gene data show CDR1 as SGHVT and CDR2 as SQSDAQ.

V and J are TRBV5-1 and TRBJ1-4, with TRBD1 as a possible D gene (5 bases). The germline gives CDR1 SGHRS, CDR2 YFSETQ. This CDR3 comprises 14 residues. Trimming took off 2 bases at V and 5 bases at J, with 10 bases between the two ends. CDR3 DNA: TGCGCCAGCAGCTTAAGGCGGGACAATGAAAAACTGTTTTTT. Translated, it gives CASSLRRDNEKLFF.

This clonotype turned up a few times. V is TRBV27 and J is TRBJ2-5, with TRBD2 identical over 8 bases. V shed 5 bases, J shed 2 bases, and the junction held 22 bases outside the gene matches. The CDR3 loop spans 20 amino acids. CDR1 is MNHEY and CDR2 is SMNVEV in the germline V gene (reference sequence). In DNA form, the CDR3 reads TGTGCCAGCAGTGCATGGAGCGGGAGAGGTAGTAGAAGTAGGCAAGAGACCCAGTACTTC. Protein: CASSAWSGRGSRSRQETQYF.

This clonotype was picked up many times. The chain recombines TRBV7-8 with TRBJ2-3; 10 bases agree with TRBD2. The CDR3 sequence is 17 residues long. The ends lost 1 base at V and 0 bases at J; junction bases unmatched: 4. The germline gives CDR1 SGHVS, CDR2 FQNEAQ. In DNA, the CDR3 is TGTGCCAGCAGCTTAGTGAGCGGGGGGGCTAGCACAGATACGCAGTATTTT. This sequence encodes CASSLVSGGASTDTQYF. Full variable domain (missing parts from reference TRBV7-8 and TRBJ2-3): GAGVSQSPRYKVAKRGQDVALRCDPISGHVSLFWYQQALGQGPEFLTYFQNEAQLDKSGLPSDRFFAERPEGSVSTLKIQRTQQEDSAVYLCASSLVSGGASTDTQYFGPGTRLTVL.

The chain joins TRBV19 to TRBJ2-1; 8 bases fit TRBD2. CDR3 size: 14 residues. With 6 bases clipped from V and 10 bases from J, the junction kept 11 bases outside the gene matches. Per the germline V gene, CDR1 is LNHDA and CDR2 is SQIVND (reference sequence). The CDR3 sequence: CASSHFPGLEEQFF. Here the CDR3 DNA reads TGTGCCAGTAGCCACTTCCCGGGACTAGAGGAGCAGTTCTTC.

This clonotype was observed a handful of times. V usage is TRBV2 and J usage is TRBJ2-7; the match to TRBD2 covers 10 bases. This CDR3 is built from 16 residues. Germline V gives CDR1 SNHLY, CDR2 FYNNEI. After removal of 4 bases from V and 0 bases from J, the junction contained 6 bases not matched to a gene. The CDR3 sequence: CASSAASGSYSYEQYF. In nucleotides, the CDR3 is TGTGCCAGCAGTGCGGCTAGCGGGAGTTACTCCTACGAGCAGTACTTC.

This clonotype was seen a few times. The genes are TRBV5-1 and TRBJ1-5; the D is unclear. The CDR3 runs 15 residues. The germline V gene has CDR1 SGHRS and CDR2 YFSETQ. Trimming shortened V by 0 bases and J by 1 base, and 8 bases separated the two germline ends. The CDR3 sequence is CASSLVFGSNQPQHF. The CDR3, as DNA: TGCGCCAGCAGCTTGGTTTTTGGAAGCAATCAGCCCCAGCATTTT.

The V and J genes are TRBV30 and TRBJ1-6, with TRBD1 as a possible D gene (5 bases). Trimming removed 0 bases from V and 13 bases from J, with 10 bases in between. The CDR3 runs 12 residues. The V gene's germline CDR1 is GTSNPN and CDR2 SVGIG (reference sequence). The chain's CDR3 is CAWSVGGAPLHF. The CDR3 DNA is TGTGCCTGGAGTGTAGGTGGGGCCCCCCTCCACTTT.

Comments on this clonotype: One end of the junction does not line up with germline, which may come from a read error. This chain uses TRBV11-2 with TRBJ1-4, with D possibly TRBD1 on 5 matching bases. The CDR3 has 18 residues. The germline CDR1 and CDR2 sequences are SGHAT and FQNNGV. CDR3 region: CASSLERRAGLRGEKLFF. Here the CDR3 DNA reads TGTGCCAGCAGCCTAGAACGCCGAGCCGGGCTCCGGGGGGAAAAACTGTTTTTT.

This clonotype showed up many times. The CDR3 coding sequence is TGTGCCAGCAGTTACGGTGCGGGGACCGCTCGGGGAGAGCAGTACTTC. The encoded protein is CASSYGAGTARGEQYF. V gene TRBV6-5 combines with J gene TRBJ2-7; D is possibly TRBD2 (6 bases). The CDR3 loop spans 16 amino acids. Trimming shortened V by 2 bases and J by 7 bases, and 21 bases separated the two germline ends. CDR1 and CDR2 from the germline V gene are MNHEY and SVGAGI.

The CDR3 DNA reads as TGTGCCAGTAGTATTAATCTGCTGGATGAGCAGTTCTTC. Translating it yields CASSINLLDEQFF. The chain joins TRBV19 to TRBJ2-1, with D unclear. Trimming cost V 3 bases and J 8 bases, with 11 bases left between them. The CDR3 loop spans 13 amino acids. Looked up from germline, CDR1 is LNHDA and CDR2 is SQIVND (reference sequence).

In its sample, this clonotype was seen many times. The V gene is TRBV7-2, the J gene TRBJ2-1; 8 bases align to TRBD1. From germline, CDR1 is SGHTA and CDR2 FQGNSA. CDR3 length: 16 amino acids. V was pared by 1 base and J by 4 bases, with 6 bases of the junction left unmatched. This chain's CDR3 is CASSLVGTGGYNEQFF. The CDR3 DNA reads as TGTGCCAGCAGCTTAGTCGGGACAGGAGGGTACAATGAGCAGTTCTTC. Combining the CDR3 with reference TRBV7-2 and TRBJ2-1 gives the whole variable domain GAGVSQSPSNKVTEKGKDVELRCDPISGHTALYWYRQSLGQGLEFLIYFQGNSAPDKSGLPSDRFSAERTGGSVSTLTIQRTQQEDSAVYLCASSLVGTGGYNEQFFGPGTRLTVL.